This TCR beta chain was found in a study of shared clonotypes between healthy human individuals. In the sorted-subset replicate PCRs, 150 to 200 ng DNA, 25,000 to 35,000 T cell genomes, was used. Sequencing used immunoSEQ multiplex PCR; TCRdb keeps in-frame clones, though not all of them. This sample carries approximately 500,000 clones, less than 96% of them seen once, and the ten largest clones take about 0.064%. There are 14 residues in the CDR3. Germline-derived CDR1 and CDR2 are MDHEN and SYDVKM. Trimming cost V 7 bases and J 3 bases, with 15 bases left between them. The chain is built from TRBV28 and TRBJ1-1; tentative D call: TRBD1 (6 bases). The receptor's source is a woman in her 30s in good health. The specimen was naive CD4+ T cells sorted from blood. Subset given: CD45RA+ positively selected. The CDR3 DNA follows: TGTGCCAGCATCAATGGGGGGCTGTACACTGAAGCTTTCTTT. This translates into CASINGGLYTEAFF.